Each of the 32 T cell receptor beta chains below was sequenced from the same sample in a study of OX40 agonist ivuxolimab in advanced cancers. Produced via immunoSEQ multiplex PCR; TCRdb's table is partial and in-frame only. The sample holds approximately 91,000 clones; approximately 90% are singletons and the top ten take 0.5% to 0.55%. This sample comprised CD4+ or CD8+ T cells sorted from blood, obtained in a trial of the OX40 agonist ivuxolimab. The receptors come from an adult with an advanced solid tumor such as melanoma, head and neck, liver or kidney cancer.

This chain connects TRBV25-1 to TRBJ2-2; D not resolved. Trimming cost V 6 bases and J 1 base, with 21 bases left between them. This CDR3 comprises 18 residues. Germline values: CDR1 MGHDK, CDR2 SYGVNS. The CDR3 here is CASRGKETGEMNTGELFF. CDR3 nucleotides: TGTGCCAGCAGGGGTAAGGAGACGGGCGAAATGAACACCGGGGAGCTGTTTTTT.

The CDR3 DNA reads as TGTGCCAGCAGTTCCGGGACCTATGGCTACACCTTC. It yields the protein CASSSGTYGYTF. The chain has TRBV6-5 and TRBJ1-2; a possible D gene is TRBD1 (5 bases). V lost 4 bases and J lost 4, with 7 bases in between. Germline-derived CDR1 and CDR2 are MNHEY and SVGAGI. The CDR3 has 12 amino acids.

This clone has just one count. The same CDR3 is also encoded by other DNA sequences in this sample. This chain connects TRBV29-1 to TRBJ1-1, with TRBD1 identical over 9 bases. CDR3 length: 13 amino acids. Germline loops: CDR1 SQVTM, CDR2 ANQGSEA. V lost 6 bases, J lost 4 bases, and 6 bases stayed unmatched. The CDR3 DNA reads TGCAGCGTGGAGACAGGGGGAGGCACTGAAGCTTTCTTT. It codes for CSVETGGGTEAFF.

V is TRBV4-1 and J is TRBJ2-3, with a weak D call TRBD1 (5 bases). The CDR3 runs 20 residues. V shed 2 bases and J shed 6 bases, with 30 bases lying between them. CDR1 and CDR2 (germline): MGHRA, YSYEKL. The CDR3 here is CASSQRGQVAQLSKTDTQYF. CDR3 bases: TGCGCCAGCAGCCAAAGGGGTCAGGTAGCCCAACTGAGTAAGACGGATACGCAGTATTTT.

The CDR3 is CASSYNRGQTQYF. The DNA for the CDR3 is TGCGCCAGCAGCTATAACAGGGGCCAGACCCAGTACTTC. This rearrangement joins TRBV5-1 to TRBJ2-5; 7 nucleotides agree with TRBD1. Germline V gene data show CDR1 as SGHRS and CDR2 as YFSETQ. The CDR3 length is 13 residues. The J segment lost 6 bases and the V segment lost 3 bases, leaving 5 bases of the junction unmatched.

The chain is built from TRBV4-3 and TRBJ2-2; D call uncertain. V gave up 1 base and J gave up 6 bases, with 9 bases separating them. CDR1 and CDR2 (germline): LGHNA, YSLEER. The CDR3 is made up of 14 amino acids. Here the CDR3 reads CASSQGRNSGELFF. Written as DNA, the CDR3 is TGCGCCAGCAGCCAAGGAAGGAATTCCGGGGAGCTGTTTTTT.

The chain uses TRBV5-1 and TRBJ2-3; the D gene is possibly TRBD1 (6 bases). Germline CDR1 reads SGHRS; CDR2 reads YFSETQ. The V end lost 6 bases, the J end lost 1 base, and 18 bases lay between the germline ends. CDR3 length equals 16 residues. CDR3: CASTLVGASRTDTQYF. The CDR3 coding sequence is TGCGCCAGCACCCTAGTGGGGGCTTCCCGCACAGATACGCAGTATTTT.

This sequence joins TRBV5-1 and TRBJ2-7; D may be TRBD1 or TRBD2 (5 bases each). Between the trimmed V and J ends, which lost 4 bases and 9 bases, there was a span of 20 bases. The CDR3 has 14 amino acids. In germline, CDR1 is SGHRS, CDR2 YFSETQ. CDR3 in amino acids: CASSPGTGSYGQYF. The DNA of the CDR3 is TGCGCCAGCAGCCCCGGGACGGGATCCTATGGGCAGTACTTC.

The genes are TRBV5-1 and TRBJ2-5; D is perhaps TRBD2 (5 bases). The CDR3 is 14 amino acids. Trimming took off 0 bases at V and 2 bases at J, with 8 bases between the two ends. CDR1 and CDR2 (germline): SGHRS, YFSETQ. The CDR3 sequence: CASSLGEIQETQYF. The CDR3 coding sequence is TGCGCCAGCAGCTTGGGGGAGATACAAGAGACCCAGTACTTC.

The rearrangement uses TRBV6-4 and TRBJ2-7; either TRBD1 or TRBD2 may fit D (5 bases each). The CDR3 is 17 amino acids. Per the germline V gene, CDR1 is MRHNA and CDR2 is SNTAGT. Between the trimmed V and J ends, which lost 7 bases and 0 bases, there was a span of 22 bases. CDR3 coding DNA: TGTGCCAGCATGGTCGTCTTCCGGGGCCCCAGCTCCTACGAGCAGTACTTC. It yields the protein CASMVVFRGPSSYEQYF.

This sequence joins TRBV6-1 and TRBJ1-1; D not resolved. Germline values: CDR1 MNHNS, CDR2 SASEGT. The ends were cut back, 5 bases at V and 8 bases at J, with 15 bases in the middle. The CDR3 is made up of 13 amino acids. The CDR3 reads CASSLERGDEAFF. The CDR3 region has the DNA TGTGCCAGCAGTTTGGAACGGGGTGACGAAGCTTTCTTT.

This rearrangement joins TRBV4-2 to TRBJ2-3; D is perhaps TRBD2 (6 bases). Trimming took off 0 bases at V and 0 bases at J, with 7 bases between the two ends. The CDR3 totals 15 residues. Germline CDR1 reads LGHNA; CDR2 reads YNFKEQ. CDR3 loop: CASSQDGGSTDTQYF. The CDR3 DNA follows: TGTGCCAGCAGCCAAGACGGGGGAAGCACAGATACGCAGTATTTT.

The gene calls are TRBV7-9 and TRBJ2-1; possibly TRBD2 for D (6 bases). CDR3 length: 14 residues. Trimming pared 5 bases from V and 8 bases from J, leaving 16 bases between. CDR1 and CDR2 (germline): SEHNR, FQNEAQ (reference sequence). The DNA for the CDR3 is TGTGCCAGCAGCCTCCGGGGGATTCTGGATGAGCAGTTCTTC. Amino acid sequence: CASSLRGILDEQFF.

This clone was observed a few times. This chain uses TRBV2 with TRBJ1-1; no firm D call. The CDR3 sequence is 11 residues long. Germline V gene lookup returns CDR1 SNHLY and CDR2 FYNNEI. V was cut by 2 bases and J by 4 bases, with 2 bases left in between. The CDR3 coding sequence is TGTGCCAGCAGTGAATCCACTGAAGCTTTCTTT. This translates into CASSESTEAFF.

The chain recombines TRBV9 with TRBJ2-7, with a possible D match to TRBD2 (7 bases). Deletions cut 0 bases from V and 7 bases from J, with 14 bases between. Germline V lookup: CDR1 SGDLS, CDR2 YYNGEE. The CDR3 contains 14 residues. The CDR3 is CASSVAGGLWEQYF. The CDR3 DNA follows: TGTGCCAGCAGCGTAGCCGGGGGGCTCTGGGAGCAGTACTTC.

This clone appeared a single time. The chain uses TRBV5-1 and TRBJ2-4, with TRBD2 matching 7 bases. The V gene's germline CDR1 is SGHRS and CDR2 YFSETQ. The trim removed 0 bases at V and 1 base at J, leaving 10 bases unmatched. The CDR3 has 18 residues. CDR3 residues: CASSLGPLGEGAKNIQYF. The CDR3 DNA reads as TGCGCCAGCAGCTTGGGACCTCTGGGGGAGGGGGCCAAAAACATTCAGTACTTC.

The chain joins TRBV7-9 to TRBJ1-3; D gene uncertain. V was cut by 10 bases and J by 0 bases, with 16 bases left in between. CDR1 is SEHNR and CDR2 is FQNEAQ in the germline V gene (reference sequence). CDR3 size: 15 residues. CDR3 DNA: TGTGCCACCTCCTTTACTGGGTTCTCTGGAAACACCATATATTTT. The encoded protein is CATSFTGFSGNTIYF.

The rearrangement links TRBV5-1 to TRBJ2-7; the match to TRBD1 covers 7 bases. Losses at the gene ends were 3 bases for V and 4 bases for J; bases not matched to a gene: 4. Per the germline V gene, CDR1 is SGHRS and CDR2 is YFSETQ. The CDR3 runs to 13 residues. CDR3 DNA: TGCGCCAGCAGCTCGACAGGGCGGTACGAGCAGTACTTC. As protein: CASSSTGRYEQYF.

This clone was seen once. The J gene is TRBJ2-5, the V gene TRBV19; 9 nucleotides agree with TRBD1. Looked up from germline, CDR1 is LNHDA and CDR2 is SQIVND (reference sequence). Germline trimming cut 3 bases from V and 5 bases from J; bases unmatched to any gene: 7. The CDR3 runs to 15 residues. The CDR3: CASSMNTGTGETQYF. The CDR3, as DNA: TGTGCCAGTAGTATGAACACCGGGACAGGGGAGACCCAGTACTTC.

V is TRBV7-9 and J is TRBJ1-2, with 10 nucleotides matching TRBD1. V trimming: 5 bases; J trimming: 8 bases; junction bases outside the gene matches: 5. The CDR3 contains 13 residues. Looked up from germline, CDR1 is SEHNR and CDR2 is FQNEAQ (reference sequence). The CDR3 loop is CASSLTGGEGYTF. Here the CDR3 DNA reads TGTGCCAGCAGCCTGACAGGGGGCGAGGGCTACACCTTC.

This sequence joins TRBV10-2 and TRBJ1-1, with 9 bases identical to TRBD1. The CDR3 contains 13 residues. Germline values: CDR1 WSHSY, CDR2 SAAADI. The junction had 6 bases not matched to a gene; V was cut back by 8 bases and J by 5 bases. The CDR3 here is CASGEQGATEAFF. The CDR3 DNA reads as TGCGCCAGCGGGGAACAGGGGGCAACTGAAGCTTTCTTT.

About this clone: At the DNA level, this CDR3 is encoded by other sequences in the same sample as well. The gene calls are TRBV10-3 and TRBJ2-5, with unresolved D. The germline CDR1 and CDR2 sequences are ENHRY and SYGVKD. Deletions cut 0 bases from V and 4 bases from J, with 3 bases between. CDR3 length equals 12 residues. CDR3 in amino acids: CAISESGETQYF. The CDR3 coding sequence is TGTGCCATCAGTGAGTCGGGAGAGACCCAGTACTTC.

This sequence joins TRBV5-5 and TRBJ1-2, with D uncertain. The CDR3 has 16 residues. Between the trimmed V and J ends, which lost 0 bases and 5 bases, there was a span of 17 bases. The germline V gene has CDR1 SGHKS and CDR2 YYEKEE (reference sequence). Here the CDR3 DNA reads TGTGCCAGCAGCTTGGCTCTGACCCGGTTGGATTATGGCTACACCTTC. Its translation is CASSLALTRLDYGYTF.

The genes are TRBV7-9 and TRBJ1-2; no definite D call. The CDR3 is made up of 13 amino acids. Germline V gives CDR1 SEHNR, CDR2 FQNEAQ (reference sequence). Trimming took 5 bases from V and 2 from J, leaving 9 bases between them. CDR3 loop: CASSPIGNYGYTF. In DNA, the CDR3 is TGTGCCAGCAGCCCCATCGGAAACTATGGCTACACCTTC.

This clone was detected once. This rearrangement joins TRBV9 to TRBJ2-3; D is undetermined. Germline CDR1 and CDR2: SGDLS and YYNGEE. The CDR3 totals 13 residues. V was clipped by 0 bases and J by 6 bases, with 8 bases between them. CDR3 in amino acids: CASSVGVGDTQYF. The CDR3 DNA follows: TGTGCCAGCAGCGTAGGAGTGGGGGATACGCAGTATTTT. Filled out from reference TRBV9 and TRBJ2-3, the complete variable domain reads DSGVTQTPKHLITATGQRVTLRCSPRSGDLSVYWYQQSLDQGLQFLIQYYNGEERAKGNILERFSAQQFPDLHSELNLSSLELGDSALYFCASSVGVGDTQYFGPGTRLTVL.

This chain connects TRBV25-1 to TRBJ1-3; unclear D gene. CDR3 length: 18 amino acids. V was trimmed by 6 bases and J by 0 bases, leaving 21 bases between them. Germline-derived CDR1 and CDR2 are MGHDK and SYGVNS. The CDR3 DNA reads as TGTGCCAGCAGCGATTCACGGGCGAGGCCGAACTCTGGAAACACCATATATTTT. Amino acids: CASSDSRARPNSGNTIYF.

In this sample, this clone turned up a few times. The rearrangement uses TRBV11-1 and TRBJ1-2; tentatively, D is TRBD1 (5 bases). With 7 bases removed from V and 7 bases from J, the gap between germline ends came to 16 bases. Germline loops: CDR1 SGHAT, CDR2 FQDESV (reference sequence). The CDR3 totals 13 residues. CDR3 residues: CASNPGGVGGYTF. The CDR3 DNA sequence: TGTGCCAGCAACCCCGGGGGAGTAGGTGGCTACACCTTC.

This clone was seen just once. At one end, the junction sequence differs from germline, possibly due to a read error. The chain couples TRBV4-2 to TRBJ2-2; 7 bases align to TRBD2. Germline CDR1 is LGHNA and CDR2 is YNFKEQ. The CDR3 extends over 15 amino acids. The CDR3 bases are TGTGCCAGCAGCCAACCGGGGGGTCGGACCGGGGAGCTGCTTTTT. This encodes CASSQPGGRTGELLF.

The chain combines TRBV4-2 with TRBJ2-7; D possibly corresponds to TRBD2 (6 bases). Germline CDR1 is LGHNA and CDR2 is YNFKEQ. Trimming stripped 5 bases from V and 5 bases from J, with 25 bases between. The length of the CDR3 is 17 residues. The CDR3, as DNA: TGTGCCAGCAGCTTACTTCACGGAGGGGAGATGGGCCACGAGCAGTACTTC. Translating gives CASSLLHGGEMGHEQYF.

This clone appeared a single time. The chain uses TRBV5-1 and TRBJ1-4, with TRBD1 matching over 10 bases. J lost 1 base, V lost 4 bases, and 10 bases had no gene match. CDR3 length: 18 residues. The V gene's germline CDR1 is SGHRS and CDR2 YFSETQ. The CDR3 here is CASSLTRQGAITNEKLFF. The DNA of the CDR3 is TGCGCCAGCAGCCTAACTAGACAGGGGGCGATAACTAATGAAAAACTGTTTTTT.

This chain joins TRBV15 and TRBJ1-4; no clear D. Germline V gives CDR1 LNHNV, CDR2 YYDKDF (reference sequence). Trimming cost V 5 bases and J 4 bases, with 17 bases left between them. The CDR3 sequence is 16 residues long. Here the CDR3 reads CATSGQSLNHNEKLFF. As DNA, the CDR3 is TGTGCCACCAGCGGTCAAAGTCTCAATCATAATGAAAAACTGTTTTTT.

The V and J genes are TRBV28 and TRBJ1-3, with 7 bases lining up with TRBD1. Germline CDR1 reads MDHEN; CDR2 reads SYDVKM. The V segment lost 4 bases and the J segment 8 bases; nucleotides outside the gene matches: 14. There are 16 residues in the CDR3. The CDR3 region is CASSSALTGYGYTIYF. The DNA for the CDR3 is TGTGCCAGCAGTTCCGCCCTGACAGGGTATGGGTACACCATATATTTT.